The 29 T cell receptor beta chains below all came from one sample that was sequenced in a study of patients and donors after allogeneic stem cell transplantation. TCRdb reprocessed the RT-PCR reads via MiXCR and lists one record per CDR3 protein. The profile shows about 230,000 distinct CDR3 sequences, 13% to 15% of them singletons. The sequencing input was blood, either unsorted or a sorted T cell fraction (not recorded which). Every receptor here comes from a human donor who was either an allogeneic HSCT recipient or a stem cell or donor lymphocyte infusion donor (not recorded which). It is not recorded whose cells these are; they may come from a transplant donor.

The V and J genes are TRBV19 and TRBJ2-7, with 10 positions matching TRBD2. The germline V gene encodes CDR1 LNHDA and CDR2 SQIVND (reference sequence). With 5 bases clipped from V and 1 base from J, the junction kept 8 bases outside the gene matches. CDR3 length equals 16 residues. The CDR3 DNA follows: TGTGCCAGTAGTCTTCCCCCGACTAGCGGGTCCTACGAGCAGTACTTC. This translates into CASSLPPTSGSYEQYF.

The V gene is TRBV20-1, the J gene TRBJ1-2; D is undetermined. The germline V gene encodes CDR1 DFQATT and CDR2 SNEGSKA (reference sequence). V shed 4 bases and J shed 1 base, with 16 bases lying between them. This CDR3 is 15 amino acids long. CDR3 protein: CSAIGIAIFNYGYTF. The DNA of the CDR3 is TGCAGTGCTATAGGGATCGCAATTTTTAACTATGGCTACACCTTC.

This clonotype was counted between two and nine times. The genes are TRBV11-3 and TRBJ2-1, with 8 bases matching TRBD2. The CDR3 contains 15 residues. Germline V gene lookup returns CDR1 SGHNT and CDR2 YENEEA. V lost 4 bases and J lost 7; bases outside the gene matches: 9. CDR3 coding DNA: TGTGCCAGCAGCTCCCTAACTAGCGGCCCTAATGAGCAGTTCTTC. Protein: CASSSLTSGPNEQFF.

Notes on this clonotype: The germline gene is not matched at one end of the junction; a read error may be the cause. V is TRBV7-7 and J is TRBJ2-2; 8 bases match TRBD2. The CDR3 runs 16 residues. Germline V gene sequence: CDR1 SSHAT, CDR2 FNYEAQ (reference sequence). This CDR3 is CASSPRGSGVSGELFF. The CDR3 DNA reads TGTGCTAGCAGCCCTCGGGGTAGCGGGGTCTCCGGGGAGCTGTTTTTT.

This sequence joins TRBV19 and TRBJ2-7, with a possible D match to TRBD1 (5 bases). This CDR3 is 15 amino acids long. In germline, CDR1 is LNHDA, CDR2 SQIVND (reference sequence). V was cut by 6 bases and J by 3 bases, with 18 bases left in between. CDR3 sequence reads: CASRKQDHLSYEQYF. As DNA, the CDR3 is TGTGCCAGTAGAAAACAGGACCATCTGAGCTACGAGCAGTACTTC. Supplemented by reference TRBV19 and TRBJ2-7, the full variable domain reads DGGITQSPKYLFRKEGQNVTLSCEQNLNHDAMYWYRQDPGQGLRLIYYSQIVNDFQKGDIAEGYSVSREKKESFPLTVTSAQKNPTAFYLCASRKQDHLSYEQYFGPGTRLTVT.

This clonotype turned up a few times. The V call is TRBV20-1, the J call TRBJ1-5; possible D gene TRBD1, 5 bases. The CDR3 is made up of 13 amino acids. CDR1 and CDR2 from the germline V gene are DFQATT and SNEGSKA (reference sequence). V was cut by 3 bases and J by 7 bases, with 13 bases left in between. The CDR3 coding sequence is TGCAGTGCTAGGGGGCCCCTTGACCAGCCCCAGCATTTT. Amino acid sequence: CSARGPLDQPQHF.

Only a few counts were recorded for this clonotype. This chain connects TRBV4-1 to TRBJ2-3; D gene unclear. This CDR3 comprises 15 residues. The germline V gene encodes CDR1 MGHRA and CDR2 YSYEKL. V lost 4 bases and J 2 bases, leaving 13 bases between the germline ends. The DNA of the CDR3 is TGCGCCAGCAGCCCACCCGGCCGAGACACAGATACGCAGTATTTT. It translates to CASSPPGRDTDTQYF.

This clonotype has just a few counts. The V call is TRBV5-6, the J call TRBJ2-3; D gene unclear. Germline-derived CDR1 and CDR2 are SGHDT and YYEEEE. The ends were cut back, 3 bases at V and 2 bases at J, with 7 bases in the middle. The CDR3 length is 13 residues. The DNA of the CDR3 is TGTGCCAGCAGCTGGGTTACCACAGATACGCAGTATTTT. Its protein product is CASSWVTTDTQYF.

The chain has TRBV7-2 and TRBJ1-2; D perhaps matches TRBD1 (5 bases). CDR1 and CDR2 from the germline V gene are SGHTA and FQGNSA. CDR3 length equals 14 residues. V lost 7 bases, J lost 4 bases, and 16 bases lay in between. CDR3 sequence reads: CASNEGMTVYGYTF. The CDR3 DNA reads TGTGCCAGCAATGAGGGGATGACAGTCTATGGCTACACCTTC. The whole variable domain, filled in from reference TRBV7-2 and TRBJ1-2, reads GAGVSQSPSNKVTEKGKDVELRCDPISGHTALYWYRQSLGQGLEFLIYFQGNSAPDKSGLPSDRFSAERTGGSVSTLTIQRTQQEDSAVYLCASNEGMTVYGYTFGSGTRLTVV.

The chain links TRBV14 to TRBJ1-3; 7 nucleotides align to TRBD1. The V and J ends lost 3 bases and 1 base, in that order; junction bases with no gene match: 3. This CDR3 has 15 amino acids. CDR1 and CDR2 from the germline V gene are SGHDN and FVKESK. The DNA for the CDR3 is TGTGCCAGCAGCCACAGGGGGTCGTCTGGAAACACCATATATTTT. Protein product: CASSHRGSSGNTIYF.

V usage is TRBV4-2 and J usage is TRBJ2-2, with D unresolved. CDR3 length equals 13 residues. V lost 0 bases and J lost 8, with 7 bases in between. Germline V gene lookup returns CDR1 LGHNA and CDR2 YNFKEQ. DNA of the CDR3: TGTGCCAGCAGCCAAGATCAGGTGGGGGAGCTGTTTTTT. Amino acid sequence: CASSQDQVGELFF.

The chain carries TRBV12-3 or TRBV12-4 and TRBJ2-2, with 12 bases lining up with TRBD2. J lost 5 bases, V lost 4 bases, and 5 bases had no gene match. The CDR3 length is 16 residues. CDR3 sequence (DNA): TGTGCCAGCAGTTCAGGACTAGCGGGGCTGACCGGGGAGCTGTTTTTT. As protein: CASSSGLAGLTGELFF.

This clonotype was seen repeatedly, ten times or more. The V and J genes are TRBV3-1 and TRBJ2-1; no definite D call. The CDR3 has 14 amino acids. Between the trimmed V and J ends, which lost 0 bases and 5 bases, there was a span of 8 bases. Germline V gene data show CDR1 as LGHDT and CDR2 as YNNKEL (reference sequence). CDR3 sequence reads: CASSQDWANNEQFF. In DNA form, the CDR3 reads TGTGCCAGCAGCCAAGATTGGGCGAACAATGAGCAGTTCTTC.

The chain links TRBV18 to TRBJ2-3; 7 bases are a match to TRBD2. Looked up from germline, CDR1 is KGHSH and CDR2 is LQKENI. The length of the CDR3 is 15 residues. The junction had 4 bases not matched to a gene; V was cut back by 0 bases and J by 4 bases. Here the CDR3 reads CASSPPAGRADTQYF. The CDR3 nucleotides read TGTGCCAGCTCACCACCGGCGGGGAGGGCAGATACGCAGTATTTT.

The chain recombines TRBV6-1 with TRBJ2-7; 11 nucleotides line up with TRBD2. The CDR3 is 17 amino acids. V lost 6 bases, J lost 3 bases, and 13 bases stayed unmatched. Per the germline V gene, CDR1 is MNHNS and CDR2 is SASEGT. CDR3 sequence reads: CASSPSFLAGGLYEQYF. The DNA of the CDR3 is TGTGCCAGCAGCCCGTCTTTTTTAGCGGGGGGGCTCTACGAGCAGTACTTC.

The rearrangement links TRBV6-1 to TRBJ1-2; 7 bases are shared with TRBD1. Trimming at V came to 6 bases and at J to 2 bases, leaving 6 bases not matched to a gene. In germline, CDR1 is MNHNS, CDR2 SASEGT. The CDR3 runs to 14 residues. CDR3 protein: CASRPTGDNYGYTF. CDR3 DNA: TGTGCCAGCAGGCCTACAGGGGACAACTATGGCTACACCTTC.

The rearrangement joins TRBV19 to TRBJ1-2; D not resolved. Germline CDR1 is LNHDA and CDR2 is SQIVND (reference sequence). The CDR3 length is 14 residues. Trimming took 3 bases from V and 7 from J, leaving 15 bases between them. CDR3 amino acids: CASSMESTAGGYTF. The CDR3 DNA is TGTGCCAGTAGTATGGAGTCGACCGCTGGTGGCTACACCTTC.

This chain connects TRBV7-2 to TRBJ2-3, with a tentative D call TRBD2 (6 bases). The ends were cut back, 5 bases at V and 4 bases at J, with 19 bases in the middle. The CDR3 has 16 residues. Germline V gives CDR1 SGHTA, CDR2 FQGNSA. The CDR3: CASSPPGLSGADTQYF. In nucleotides, the CDR3 is TGTGCCAGCAGCCCACCCGGACTATCCGGGGCAGATACGCAGTATTTT.

The chain recombines TRBV5-1 with TRBJ1-3; tentative D call: TRBD1 (5 bases). Germline V gene sequence: CDR1 SGHRS, CDR2 YFSETQ. Trimming removed 0 bases at V and 1 base at J, with 14 bases between. CDR3 size: 17 residues. The CDR3 bases are TGCGCCAGCAGCTTGGCTGCCTTAGGGGTTTCTGGAAACACCATATATTTT. This codes for CASSLAALGVSGNTIYF.

This clonotype was detected a few times. The chain employs TRBV18 and TRBJ2-2; D is uncertain. CDR3 size: 14 residues. Trimming removed 3 bases from V and 6 bases from J, with 11 bases in between. CDR1 is KGHSH and CDR2 is LQKENI in the germline V gene. The CDR3 region is CASSPEETPGELFF. CDR3 bases: TGTGCCAGCTCACCCGAGGAGACACCCGGGGAGCTGTTTTTT.

This clonotype was counted many times. This chain joins TRBV5-1 and TRBJ1-1; no definite D call. The length of the CDR3 is 14 residues. The germline V gene encodes CDR1 SGHRS and CDR2 YFSETQ. V was trimmed by 0 bases and J by 9 bases, leaving 15 bases between them. CDR3 region: CASSLVVDRGKAFF. CDR3 bases: TGCGCCAGCAGCTTGGTTGTTGACCGAGGGAAAGCTTTCTTT. Complete variable domain (other parts from reference TRBV5-1 and TRBJ1-1): KAGVTQTPRYLIKTRGQQVTLSCSPISGHRSVSWYQQTPGQGLQFLFEYFSETQRNKGNFPGRFSGRQFSNSRSEMNVSTLELGDSALYLCASSLVVDRGKAFFGQGTRLTVV.

V and J are TRBV14 and TRBJ2-5; the match to TRBD1 covers 8 bases. J gave up 4 bases and V 4 bases, and 8 bases lay outside the gene matches. Germline assignment: CDR1 SGHDN and CDR2 FVKESK. The CDR3 contains 15 residues. The CDR3 region has the DNA TGTGCCAGCAGCCCTACATCAGGGGGCAGAGAGACCCAGTACTTC. Encoded protein: CASSPTSGGRETQYF.

In this sample, this clonotype turned up a few times. The CDR3 spells CASSLMAGSTDTQYF. CDR3 sequence (DNA): TGTGCCAGCAGCTTGATGGCTGGAAGCACAGATACGCAGTATTTT. J is TRBJ2-3 and V is TRBV5-5; D gene ambiguous. Trimming shortened V by 1 base and J by 0 bases, and 9 bases separated the two germline ends. This CDR3 spans 15 amino acids. CDR1 is SGHKS, CDR2 YYEKEE, per germline (reference sequence).

This clonotype appeared many times. This chain links TRBV5-1 with TRBJ2-3; D possibly matches TRBD1 or TRBD2 (6 bases each). The V end lost 7 bases, the J end lost 1 base, and 13 bases lay between the germline ends. This CDR3 has 14 residues. Germline V lookup: CDR1 SGHRS, CDR2 YFSETQ. The CDR3 region is CASGGGQRTDTQYF. In DNA form, the CDR3 reads TGCGCCAGCGGAGGGGGACAACGCACAGATACGCAGTATTTT.

This clonotype was counted many times. The CDR3 DNA reads TGCGCCAGCAGCTTGCAAAACCAGGGTGCTGAAGCTTTCTTT. Its protein is CASSLQNQGAEAFF. The chain uses TRBV5-1 and TRBJ1-1; D perhaps matches TRBD1 (5 bases). V was clipped by 1 base and J by 6 bases, with 13 bases between them. The germline V gene encodes CDR1 SGHRS and CDR2 YFSETQ. CDR3 length: 14 amino acids. Full variable domain (rest looked up from reference TRBV5-1 and TRBJ1-1): KAGVTQTPRYLIKTRGQQVTLSCSPISGHRSVSWYQQTPGQGLQFLFEYFSETQRNKGNFPGRFSGRQFSNSRSEMNVSTLELGDSALYLCASSLQNQGAEAFFGQGTRLTVV.

The chain has TRBV11-2 and TRBJ1-2; no firm D call. The V gene's germline CDR1 is SGHAT and CDR2 FQNNGV. The ends were cut back, 2 bases at V and 2 bases at J, with 15 bases in the middle. This CDR3 region has 16 residues. The CDR3 region has the DNA TGTGCCAGCAGCTTACCTGGCACCCAAACGAACTATGGCTACACCTTC. It translates to CASSLPGTQTNYGYTF.

V is TRBV11-2 and J is TRBJ2-7; 13 bases align to TRBD2. Germline loops: CDR1 SGHAT, CDR2 FQNNGV. The CDR3 covers 18 residues. Trimming removed 6 bases from V and 9 bases from J; junction bases left unmatched: 20. DNA for the CDR3: TGTGCCAGCAGACATACTAGCGGGGGGGCCCGGGGTGCCGTGGGGCAGTACTTC. Residues: CASRHTSGGARGAVGQYF. Full variable domain (rest looked up from reference TRBV11-2 and TRBJ2-7): EAGVAQSPRYKIIEKRQSVAFWCNPISGHATLYWYQQILGQGPKLLIQFQNNGVVDDSQLPKDRFSAERLKGVDSTLKIQPAKLEDSAVYLCASRHTSGGARGAVGQYFGPGTRLTVT.

The gene calls are TRBV6-2 or TRBV6-3 and TRBJ1-4, with 8 nucleotides matching TRBD1. Germline CDR1 is MNHEY and CDR2 is SVGEGT. The ends lost 6 bases at V and 6 bases at J; junction bases unmatched: 3. The CDR3 is 13 amino acids. The CDR3 here is CASRDRVDEKLFF. CDR3 DNA sequence: TGTGCCAGCAGGGACAGGGTAGATGAAAAACTGTTTTTT.

The sample holds a few counts of this clonotype. V is TRBV27 and J is TRBJ2-7; D might be TRBD1 or TRBD2, each matching 5 bases. The V end lost 2 bases, the J end lost 1 base, and 12 bases lay between the germline ends. Germline V gene lookup returns CDR1 MNHEY and CDR2 SMNVEV (reference sequence). The CDR3 contains 15 residues. The CDR3 protein is CASSLVGARSYEQYF. In DNA form, the CDR3 reads TGTGCCAGCAGTTTAGTCGGGGCCCGGTCCTACGAGCAGTACTTC.